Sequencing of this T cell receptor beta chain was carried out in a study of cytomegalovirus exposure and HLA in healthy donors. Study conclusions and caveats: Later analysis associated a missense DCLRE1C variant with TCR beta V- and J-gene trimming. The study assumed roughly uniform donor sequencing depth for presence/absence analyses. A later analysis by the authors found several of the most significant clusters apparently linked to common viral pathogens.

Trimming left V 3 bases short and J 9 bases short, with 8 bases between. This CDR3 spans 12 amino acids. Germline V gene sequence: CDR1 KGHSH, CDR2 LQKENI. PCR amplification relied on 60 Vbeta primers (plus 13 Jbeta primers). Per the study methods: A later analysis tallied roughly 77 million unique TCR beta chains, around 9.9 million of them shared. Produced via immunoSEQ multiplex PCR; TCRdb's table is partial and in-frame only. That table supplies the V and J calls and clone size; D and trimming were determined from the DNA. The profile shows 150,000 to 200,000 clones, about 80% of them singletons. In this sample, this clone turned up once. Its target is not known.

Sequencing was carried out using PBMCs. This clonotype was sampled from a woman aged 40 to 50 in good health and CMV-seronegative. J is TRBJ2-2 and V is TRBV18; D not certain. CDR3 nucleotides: TGTGCCAGCTCACCCTTCAGTAGGGAGCTGTTTTTT. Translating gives CASSPFSRELFF.